What follows is one T cell receptor (beta chain) and its context. Assay used: immunoSEQ multiplex PCR; TCRdb lists only in-frame clones, some missing. The data hold about 410,000 clones, with 75% to 95% observed a single time. The record originates from a study of control samples from healthy donors and cancer patients. The germline gives CDR1 MGHRA, CDR2 YSYEKL. CDR3 length: 18 amino acids. V lost 1 base to trimming and J lost 4 bases; unmatched junction nucleotides: 12. This chain joins TRBV4-1 and TRBJ2-3, with TRBD2 matching over 9 bases. The source of this sequence is a man in his forties or fifties with head and neck cancer. Sequencing was performed on PBMCs. This CDR3 is CASSQGIAGARLPDTQYF. The CDR3 coding sequence is TGCGCCAGCAGCCAAGGGATAGCGGGGGCCCGATTGCCAGATACGCAGTATTTT.